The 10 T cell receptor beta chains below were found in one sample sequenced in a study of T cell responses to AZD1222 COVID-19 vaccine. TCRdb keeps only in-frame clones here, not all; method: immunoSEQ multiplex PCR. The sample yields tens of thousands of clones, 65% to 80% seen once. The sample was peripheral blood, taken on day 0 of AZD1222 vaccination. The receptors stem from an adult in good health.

The CDR3 protein is CASSLGLPRGYTF. The CDR3 region has the DNA TGTGCCAGCAGTTTGGGACTTCCTAGGGGCTACACCTTC. The chain has TRBV28 and TRBJ1-2, with a possible D match to TRBD1 (5 bases). Germline V gene data show CDR1 as MDHEN and CDR2 as SYDVKM. The CDR3 is 13 residues long. V was shortened by 3 bases and J by 8 bases, with 13 bases between the two germline ends.

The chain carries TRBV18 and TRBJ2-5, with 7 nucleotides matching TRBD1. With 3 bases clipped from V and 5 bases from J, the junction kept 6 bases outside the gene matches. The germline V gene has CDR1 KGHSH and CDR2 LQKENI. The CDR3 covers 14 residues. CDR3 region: CASSPLDRVETQYF. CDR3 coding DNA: TGTGCCAGCTCACCGTTAGACAGGGTGGAGACCCAGTACTTC.

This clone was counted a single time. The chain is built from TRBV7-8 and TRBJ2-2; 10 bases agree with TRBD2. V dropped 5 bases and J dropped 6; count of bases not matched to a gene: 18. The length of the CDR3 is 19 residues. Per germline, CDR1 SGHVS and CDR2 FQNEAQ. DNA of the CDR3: TGTGCCAGCAGCCCCGACGCCATAGCGGGAGGAACCGTAGCCGGGGAGCTGTTTTTT. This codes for CASSPDAIAGGTVAGELFF.

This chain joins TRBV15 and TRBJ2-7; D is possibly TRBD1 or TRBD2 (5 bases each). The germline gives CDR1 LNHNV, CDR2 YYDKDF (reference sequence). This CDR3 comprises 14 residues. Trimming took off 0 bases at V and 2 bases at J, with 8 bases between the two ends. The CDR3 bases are TGTGCCACCAGCAGAGATAGGGGACCCTACGAGCAGTACTTC. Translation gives CATSRDRGPYEQYF.

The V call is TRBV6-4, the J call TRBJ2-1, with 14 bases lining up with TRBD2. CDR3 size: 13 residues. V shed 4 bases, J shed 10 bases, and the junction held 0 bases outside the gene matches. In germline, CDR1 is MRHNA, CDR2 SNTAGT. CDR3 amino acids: CASSGLAGGEQFF. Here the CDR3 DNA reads TGTGCCAGCAGTGGACTAGCGGGAGGGGAGCAGTTCTTC.

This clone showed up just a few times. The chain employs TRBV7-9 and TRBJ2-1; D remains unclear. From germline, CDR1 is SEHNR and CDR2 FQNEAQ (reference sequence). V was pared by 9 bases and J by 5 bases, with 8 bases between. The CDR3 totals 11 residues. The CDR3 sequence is CASPVHNEQFF. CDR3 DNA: TGTGCCAGTCCCGTTCACAATGAGCAGTTCTTC.

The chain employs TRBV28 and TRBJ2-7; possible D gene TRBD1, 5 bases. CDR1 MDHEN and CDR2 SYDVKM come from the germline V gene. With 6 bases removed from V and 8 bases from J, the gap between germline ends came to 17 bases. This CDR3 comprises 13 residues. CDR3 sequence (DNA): TGTGCCAGCAGAATACCTCAGGGAAATCAGCAGTACTTC. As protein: CASRIPQGNQQYF.

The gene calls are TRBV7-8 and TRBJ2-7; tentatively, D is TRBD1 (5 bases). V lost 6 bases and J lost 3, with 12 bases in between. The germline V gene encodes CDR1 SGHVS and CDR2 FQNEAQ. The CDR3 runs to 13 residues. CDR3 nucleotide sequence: TGTGCCAGCAGTCGACAGACGAGCTACGAGCAGTACTTC. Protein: CASSRQTSYEQYF.

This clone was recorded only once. The DNA of the CDR3 is TGTGCCAGTAGTCCGCAGGGATCCTATAATTCACCCCTCCACTTT. Its translation is CASSPQGSYNSPLHF. This chain joins TRBV19 and TRBJ1-6, with D possibly matching TRBD1 (5 bases). This CDR3 comprises 15 residues. Germline assignment: CDR1 LNHDA and CDR2 SQIVND (reference sequence). Deletions cut 5 bases from V and 1 base from J, with 9 bases between.

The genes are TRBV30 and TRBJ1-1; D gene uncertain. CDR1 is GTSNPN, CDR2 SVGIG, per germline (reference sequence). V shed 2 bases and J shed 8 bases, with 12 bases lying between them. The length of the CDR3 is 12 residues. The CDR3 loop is CAWSSTLVEAFF. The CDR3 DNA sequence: TGTGCCTGGAGTTCTACCCTTGTAGAAGCTTTCTTT.